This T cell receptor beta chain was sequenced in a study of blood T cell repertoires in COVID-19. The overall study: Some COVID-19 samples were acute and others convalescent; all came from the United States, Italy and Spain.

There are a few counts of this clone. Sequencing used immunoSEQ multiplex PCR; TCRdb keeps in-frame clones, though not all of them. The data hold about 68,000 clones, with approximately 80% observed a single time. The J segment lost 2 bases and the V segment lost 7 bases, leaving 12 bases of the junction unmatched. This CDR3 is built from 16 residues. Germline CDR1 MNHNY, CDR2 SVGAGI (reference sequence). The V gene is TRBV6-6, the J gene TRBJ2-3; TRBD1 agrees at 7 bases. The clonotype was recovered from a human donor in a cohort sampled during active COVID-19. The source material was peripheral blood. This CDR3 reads CASNPRNRGITDTQYF. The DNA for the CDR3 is TGTGCCAGCAACCCTCGGAACAGGGGAATCACAGATACGCAGTATTTT.